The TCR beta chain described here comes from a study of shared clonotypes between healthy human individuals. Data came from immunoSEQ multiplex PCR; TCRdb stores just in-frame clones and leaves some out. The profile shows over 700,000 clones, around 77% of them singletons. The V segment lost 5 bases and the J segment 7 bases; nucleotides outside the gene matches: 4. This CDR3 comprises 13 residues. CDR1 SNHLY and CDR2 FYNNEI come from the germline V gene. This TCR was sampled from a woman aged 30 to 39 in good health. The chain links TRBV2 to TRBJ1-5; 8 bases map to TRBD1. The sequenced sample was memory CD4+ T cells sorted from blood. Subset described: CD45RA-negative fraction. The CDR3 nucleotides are TGTGCCAGCAGTTTGACAGGGGTGCAGCCCCAGCATTTT. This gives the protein CASSLTGVQPQHF. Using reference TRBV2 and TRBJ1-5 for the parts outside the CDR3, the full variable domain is EPEVTQTPSHQVTQMGQEVILRCVPISNHLYFYWYRQILGQKVEFLVSFYNNEISEKSEIFDDQFSVERPDGSNFTLKIRSTKLEDSAMYFCASSLTGVQPQHFGDGTRLSIL.